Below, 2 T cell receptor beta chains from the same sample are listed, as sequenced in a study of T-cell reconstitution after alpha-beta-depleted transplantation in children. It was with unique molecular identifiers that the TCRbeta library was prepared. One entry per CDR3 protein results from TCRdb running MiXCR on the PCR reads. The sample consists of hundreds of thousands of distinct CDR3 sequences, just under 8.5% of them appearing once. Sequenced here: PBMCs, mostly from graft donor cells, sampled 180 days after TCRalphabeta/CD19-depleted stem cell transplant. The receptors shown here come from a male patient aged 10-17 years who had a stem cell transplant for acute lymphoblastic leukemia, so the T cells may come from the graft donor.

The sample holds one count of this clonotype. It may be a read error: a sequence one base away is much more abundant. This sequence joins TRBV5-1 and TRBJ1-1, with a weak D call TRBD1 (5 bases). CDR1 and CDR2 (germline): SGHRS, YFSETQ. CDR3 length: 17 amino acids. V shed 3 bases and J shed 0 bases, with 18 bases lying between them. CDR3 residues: CASSWRGDVKLNTEAFF. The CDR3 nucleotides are TGCGCCAGCAGCTGGCGGGGGGACGTCAAACTGAACACTGAAGCTTTCTTT.

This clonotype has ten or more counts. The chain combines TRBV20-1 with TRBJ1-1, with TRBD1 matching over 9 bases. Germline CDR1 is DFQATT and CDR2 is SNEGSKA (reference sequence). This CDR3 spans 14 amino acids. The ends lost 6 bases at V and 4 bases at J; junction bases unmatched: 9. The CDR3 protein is CSAGKTGGVTEAFF. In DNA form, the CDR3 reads TGCAGTGCGGGTAAAACAGGGGGCGTCACTGAAGCTTTCTTT.